These 10 T cell receptor beta chains came from one sample sequenced in a study of T cells in Graves' hyperthyroidism and ophthalmopathy. RNA transcripts yielded amplified TCR beta CDR3 regions. During a first-round RT-PCR of the TCR CDR3, the HTBI primer set was used. TCRdb independently ran MiXCR on the multiplex PCR reads; one entry per CDR3 protein. The sample yields some 350,000 distinct CDR3 sequences, roughly 13% seen once. The sample taken for sequencing was blood. The receptors originated from a woman aged 40 to 50 with Graves' ophthalmopathy.

The rearrangement uses TRBV4-2 and TRBJ2-1; 14 bases line up with TRBD2. Germline V gene data show CDR1 as LGHNA and CDR2 as YNFKEQ. The CDR3 is made up of 18 amino acids. Trimming took 4 bases from V and 4 from J; bases not matched to a gene: 9. The chain's CDR3 is CASSPRGLAGEGYNEQFF. CDR3 nucleotides: TGTGCCAGCAGCCCGAGGGGACTAGCGGGAGAGGGATACAATGAGCAGTTCTTC.

The CDR3 DNA reads TGCGCCAGCAGTGACCGCACGACTAGCGGGCGCACAGATACGCAGTATTTT. Its translation is CASSDRTTSGRTDTQYF. The V gene is TRBV10-2, the J gene TRBJ2-3, with 10 bases fitting TRBD2. The CDR3 is 17 amino acids. Germline CDR1 reads WSHSY; CDR2 reads SAAADI. The junction had 7 bases not matched to a gene; V was cut back by 3 bases and J by 1 base.

This sequence joins TRBV20-1 and TRBJ1-5; D perhaps matches TRBD1 (5 bases). The CDR3 runs 14 residues. Trimming cost V 1 base and J 6 bases, with 13 bases left between them. CDR1 is DFQATT and CDR2 is SNEGSKA in the germline V gene (reference sequence). The CDR3 loop is CSARVAGWGQPQHF. The CDR3 DNA reads as TGCAGTGCTAGAGTAGCAGGGTGGGGTCAGCCCCAGCATTTT.

This clonotype was seen a single time. The V call is TRBV20-1, the J call TRBJ2-7; a weak D match, TRBD2 (5 bases). Trimming removed 0 bases at V and 0 bases at J, with 12 bases between. Germline V gene lookup returns CDR1 DFQATT and CDR2 SNEGSKA (reference sequence). This CDR3 has 15 residues. The CDR3 sequence is CSARDGRASSYEQYF. The CDR3 DNA reads TGCAGTGCTAGAGATGGGCGGGCGTCCTCCTACGAGCAGTACTTC.

This clonotype came up many times. V is TRBV12-3 or TRBV12-4 and J is TRBJ2-1; 7 positions agree with TRBD2. The CDR3 runs 14 residues. The junction had 6 bases not matched to a gene; V was cut back by 3 bases and J by 7 bases. CDR3 coding DNA: TGTGCCAGCAGTTTGGTGGGGGGGTTGAATGAGCAGTTCTTC. Amino acids: CASSLVGGLNEQFF.

In this sample, this clonotype turned up a few times. The chain combines TRBV29-1 with TRBJ2-2; D might be TRBD2 (7 bases). The germline gives CDR1 SQVTM, CDR2 ANQGSEA. With 5 bases removed from V and 4 bases from J, the gap between germline ends came to 11 bases. This CDR3 has 13 amino acids. The CDR3 region is CSVYGGRTGELFF. DNA for the CDR3: TGCAGCGTTTACGGGGGGCGCACCGGGGAGCTGTTTTTT.

The table lists this clonotype with a few counts. The rearrangement joins TRBV5-6 to TRBJ1-3, with a weak D call TRBD1 (5 bases). V was trimmed by 3 bases and J by 0 bases, leaving 10 bases between them. This CDR3 contains 15 residues. CDR1 is SGHDT, CDR2 YYEEEE, per germline. CDR3 sequence reads: CASSWDGSSGNTIYF. For the CDR3, the DNA is TGTGCCAGCAGCTGGGACGGGAGCTCTGGAAACACCATATATTTT.

This clonotype was observed at least ten times. DNA of the CDR3: TGTGCCAGCAGTTACTCGGGGCGGGTTAACACCGGGGAGCTGTTTTTT. Protein: CASSYSGRVNTGELFF. The chain joins TRBV6-2 or TRBV6-3 to TRBJ2-2; D may correspond to TRBD1 or TRBD2 (5 bases each). The CDR3 sequence is 16 residues long. Germline V gene data show CDR1 as MNHEY and CDR2 as SVGEGT. The V and J ends lost 0 bases and 2 bases respectively, with 10 bases between them.

This clonotype was counted many times. This chain uses TRBV2 with TRBJ1-1; D remains ambiguous. The CDR3 spans 12 residues. V lost 7 bases and J lost 5, with 11 bases in between. Germline V gene sequence: CDR1 SNHLY, CDR2 FYNNEI. The CDR3 DNA sequence: TGTGCCAGCAATCTACGTGGTACTGAAGCTTTCTTT. It specifies CASNLRGTEAFF.

This clonotype was seen repeatedly, ten times or more. V and J are TRBV28 and TRBJ1-6; 8 bases align to TRBD1. Germline V CDR1 and CDR2: MDHEN, SYDVKM. With V trimmed by 6 bases and J by 3 bases, 4 bases remained unmatched. The CDR3 has 15 amino acids. The CDR3 coding sequence is TGTGCCAGCAGGCCCGGGACAGGCTATAATTCACCCCTCCACTTT. As protein: CASRPGTGYNSPLHF.